These T cell receptor beta chains were read from a single sample in a study of OX40 agonist ivuxolimab in advanced cancers. Only in-frame clones appear in the TCRdb table, and some are missing; sequencing was by immunoSEQ multiplex PCR. The data contain 60,000 to 70,000 clones, roughly four fifths of them seen just once; the ten biggest clones take up 2% to 3%. The sequenced sample was CD4+ or CD8+ T cells sorted from blood, obtained in a trial of the OX40 agonist ivuxolimab. The source of these receptors is an adult with an advanced solid tumor such as melanoma, head and neck, liver or kidney cancer. Both conserved end residues are part of each CDR3. The D gene is left open where the match is weak. For some rows the clone size is stated as once, few or many, or as a class when expanded; others skip it.

size: few; J: TRBJ2-7; V: TRBV29-1; D: TRBD2; CDR3: CSVEESPGGPFEQYF; DNA: TGCAGCGTTGAAGAATCTCCGGGAGGGCCTTTCGAGCAGTACTTC
size: .; J: TRBJ1-1; V: TRBV15; D: .; CDR3: CATSRDSSRNTEAFF; DNA: TGTGCCACCAGCAGAGATTCAAGTAGGAACACTGAAGCTTTCTTT
size: .; J: TRBJ2-1; V: TRBV6-1; D: .; CDR3: CASRPSISIYNEQFF; DNA: TGTGCCAGCAGACCTAGTATTTCGATTTACAATGAGCAGTTCTTC
size: .; J: TRBJ2-2; V: TRBV28; D: TRBD1; CDR3: CAIQTGLNTGELFF; DNA: TGTGCCATCCAGACAGGGCTAAACACCGGGGAGCTGTTTTTT
size: .; J: TRBJ1-1; V: TRBV13; D: .; CDR3: CASSFNRILGNTEAFF; DNA: TGTGCCAGCAGCTTTAACAGGATCCTTGGAAACACTGAAGCTTTCTTT
size: few; J: TRBJ2-1; V: TRBV9; D: .; CDR3: CASSAELSVTYNEQFF; DNA: TGTGCCAGCAGCGCAGAGCTTAGCGTGACCTACAATGAGCAGTTCTTC
size: few; J: TRBJ2-7; V: TRBV28; D: TRBD2; CDR3: CASSVGGSSYEQYF; DNA: TGTGCCAGCAGTGTGGGAGGGAGTTCCTACGAGCAGTACTTC
size: .; J: TRBJ2-5; V: TRBV5-8; D: .; CDR3: CASSLGGFAQYF; DNA: TGTGCCAGCAGCTTGGGGGGATTCGCCCAGTACTTC
size: .; J: TRBJ1-1; V: TRBV2; D: TRBD1; CDR3: CASSLGQVITEAFF; DNA: TGTGCCAGCAGCTTGGGACAGGTAATAACTGAAGCTTTCTTT
size: few; J: TRBJ1-5; V: TRBV28; D: .; CDR3: CASSPLRGQPQHF; DNA: TGTGCCAGCAGCCCTTTAAGGGGTCAGCCCCAGCATTTT
size: .; J: TRBJ2-7; V: TRBV5-4; D: TRBD2; CDR3: CASSSTRTSGNNEQYF; DNA: TGTGCCAGCAGCTCGACTCGGACTAGCGGGAACAACGAGCAGTACTTC
size: .; J: TRBJ2-1; V: TRBV5-5; D: .; CDR3: CASSLDPGKGGEQFF; DNA: TGTGCCAGCAGCTTGGATCCGGGGAAAGGTGGTGAGCAGTTCTTC
size: once; J: TRBJ1-5; V: TRBV6-1; D: TRBD1; CDR3: CASRLGQGSNQPQHF; DNA: TGTGCCAGCAGGCTCGGACAGGGTAGCAATCAGCCCCAGCATTTT
size: medium-sized; J: TRBJ1-5; V: TRBV7-2; D: .; CDR3: CASSYLAGSNQPQHF; DNA: TGTGCCAGCAGCTATCTGGCGGGGAGCAATCAGCCCCAGCATTTT
size: few; J: TRBJ2-7; V: TRBV7-2; D: TRBD1; CDR3: CASSWDRGPYEQYF; DNA: TGTGCCAGCAGTTGGGACAGGGGCCCCTACGAGCAGTACTTC
size: .; J: TRBJ2-3; V: TRBV5-1; D: .; CDR3: CASSSTDTQYF; DNA: TGCGCCAGCAGCTCGACAGATACGCAGTATTTT
size: .; J: TRBJ2-3; V: TRBV7-2; D: .; CDR3: CASSAGLPTDTQYF; DNA: TGTGCCAGCAGCGCCGGACTTCCCACAGATACGCAGTATTTT
size: .; J: TRBJ2-6; V: TRBV27; D: TRBD2; CDR3: CASSLFRGAGANVLTF; DNA: TGTGCCAGCAGTTTATTCCGGGGGGCTGGGGCCAACGTCCTGACTTTC
size: .; J: TRBJ1-5; V: TRBV2; D: TRBD1; CDR3: CASSQGQTSNQPQHF; DNA: TGTGCCAGCAGTCAGGGACAGACTAGCAATCAGCCCCAGCATTTT
size: once; J: TRBJ1-1; V: TRBV11-2; D: TRBD1; CDR3: CASSLGQGETEAFF; DNA: TGTGCCAGCAGCTTAGGGCAGGGGGAAACTGAAGCTTTCTTT
size: .; J: TRBJ2-7; V: TRBV2; D: .; CDR3: CASSDRLIAYEQYF; DNA: TGTGCCAGCAGTGACAGACTCATTGCCTACGAGCAGTACTTC
size: .; J: TRBJ1-1; V: TRBV5-1; D: .; CDR3: CASSLGGNTEAFF; DNA: TGCGCCAGCAGCTTGGGGGGGAACACTGAAGCTTTCTTT
size: .; J: TRBJ1-1; V: TRBV5-4; D: TRBD1; CDR3: CASRRQGGSTEAFF; DNA: TGTGCCAGCAGACGACAGGGAGGGAGCACTGAAGCTTTCTTT
size: .; J: TRBJ2-3; V: TRBV19; D: TRBD1; CDR3: CASSSIPGQGKDTQYF; DNA: TGTGCCAGTAGCTCAATTCCGGGACAGGGGAAAGATACGCAGTATTTT
size: few; J: TRBJ2-7; V: TRBV2; D: .; CDR3: CASSPIYEQYF; DNA: TGTGCCAGCAGCCCCATCTACGAGCAGTACTTC
size: .; J: TRBJ2-1; V: TRBV29-1; D: .; CDR3: CSGELGPRGPNEQFF; DNA: TGCAGCGGGGAATTAGGACCCCGGGGACCTAATGAGCAGTTCTTC
size: .; J: TRBJ2-1; V: TRBV7-6; D: TRBD2; CDR3: CASSFRSGSLNEQFF; DNA: TGTGCCAGCAGCTTTCGGAGCGGGAGCCTTAATGAGCAGTTCTTC
size: .; J: TRBJ2-7; V: TRBV7-2; D: TRBD2; CDR3: CASSLVGLTGGQYF; DNA: TGTGCCAGCAGCTTAGTTGGTCTAACGGGAGGGCAGTACTTC
size: .; J: TRBJ2-7; V: TRBV29-1; D: .; CDR3: CSVALRILVGYEQYF; DNA: TGCAGCGTTGCCTTAAGAATCCTAGTTGGGTACGAGCAGTACTTC
size: .; J: TRBJ2-3; V: TRBV29-1; D: TRBD2; CDR3: CSVVSSGRGTDTQYF; DNA: TGCAGCGTTGTCTCCAGCGGGAGGGGCACAGATACGCAGTATTTT
size: few; J: TRBJ2-7; V: TRBV7-6; D: TRBD1; CDR3: CASSWTGNEQYF; DNA: TGTGCCAGCAGCTGGACAGGAAACGAGCAGTACTTC
size: .; J: TRBJ1-1; V: TRBV7-9; D: TRBD1; CDR3: CASSLNRGEEAFF; DNA: TGTGCCAGCAGCTTAAACAGGGGAGAGGAAGCTTTCTTT
size: .; J: TRBJ2-1; V: TRBV5-1; D: .; CDR3: CASSWIGTSAYNEQFF; DNA: TGCGCCAGCAGCTGGATTGGGACTTCCGCCTACAATGAGCAGTTCTTC
size: few; J: TRBJ1-2; V: TRBV28; D: .; CDR3: CASSQLTGTEYGYTF; DNA: TGTGCCAGCAGTCAGCTAACAGGGACGGAATATGGCTACACCTTC
size: .; J: TRBJ1-2; V: TRBV18; D: .; CDR3: CASSREVEGNYGYTF; DNA: TGTGCCAGCTCACGGGAAGTGGAGGGCAACTATGGCTACACCTTC
size: medium-sized; J: TRBJ2-5; V: TRBV4-2; D: .; CDR3: CASSHRDGQETQYF; DNA: TGTGCCAGCAGCCATCGGGACGGCCAAGAGACCCAGTACTTC
size: .; J: TRBJ1-2; V: TRBV30; D: .; CDR3: CAWGAVEALF; DNA: TGTGCCTGGGGGGCAGTCGAAGCCCTCTTC
size: .; J: TRBJ2-7; V: TRBV5-4; D: TRBD2; CDR3: CASSSTSFYEQYF; DNA: TGTGCCAGCAGCTCGACTAGCTTCTACGAGCAGTACTTC
size: .; J: TRBJ2-1; V: TRBV4-1; D: TRBD2; CDR3: CASSQDLKGARTSGSYNEQFF; DNA: TGCGCCAGCAGCCAAGATTTAAAAGGGGCGAGGACTAGCGGCTCCTACAATGAGCAGTTCTTC
size: .; J: TRBJ1-1; V: TRBV7-9; D: .; CDR3: CASSSSGVNTEAFF; DNA: TGTGCCAGCAGCTCTTCAGGAGTGAACACTGAAGCTTTCTTT
size: .; J: TRBJ2-1; V: TRBV2; D: .; CDR3: CASKETYNEQFF; DNA: TGTGCCAGCAAGGAAACTTACAATGAGCAGTTCTTC
size: .; J: TRBJ2-1; V: TRBV4-3; D: TRBD2; CDR3: CASSQVLSGSGYNEQFF; DNA: TGCGCCAGCAGCCAAGTTCTTAGCGGGAGCGGCTACAATGAGCAGTTCTTC
size: .; J: TRBJ1-2; V: TRBV4-2; D: TRBD1; CDR3: CASRGEGQGIYGYTF; DNA: TGTGCCAGCAGAGGAGAAGGACAGGGCATCTATGGCTACACCTTC
size: .; J: TRBJ2-5; V: TRBV7-3; D: .; CDR3: CASSRGSKETQYF; DNA: TGTGCCAGCAGTCGGGGTTCCAAAGAGACCCAATACTTC
size: .; J: TRBJ1-2; V: TRBV23-1; D: .; CDR3: CASRRDTKEDGYTF; DNA: TGCGCCAGCAGACGGGACACCAAAGAGGATGGCTACACCTTC
size: .; J: TRBJ2-7; V: TRBV14; D: TRBD2; CDR3: CASSPSGRRYEQYF; DNA: TGTGCCAGCAGTCCTAGCGGGAGACGGTACGAGCAGTACTTC
size: few; J: TRBJ1-4; V: TRBV5-1; D: .; CDR3: CASSLYGGGNEKLFF; DNA: TGCGCCAGCAGCTTGTACGGGGGCGGTAATGAAAAACTGTTTTTT
size: .; J: TRBJ2-7; V: TRBV6-5; D: TRBD2; CDR3: CASSYILAGVYEQYF; DNA: TGTGCCAGCAGTTACATCCTAGCGGGAGTCTACGAGCAGTACTTC